This T cell receptor (beta chain) came from a study of radiotherapy plus CTLA-4 blockade in lung cancer. Turning to this clone: What it binds is unknown.

Enrolled patients, whose metastatic non-small-cell lung cancer was chemo-refractory, received focal radiation plus CTLA-4 blockade with ipilimumab. The assay was immunoSEQ multiplex PCR, and TCRdb's table has in-frame clones only and misses some. There are about 120,000 clones in the sample; about four fifths occur only once, and approximately 5% lies in the top ten. Germline CDR1 is SGHVS and CDR2 is FQNEAQ. This CDR3 is 14 amino acids long. Trimming cost V 1 base and J 6 bases, with 9 bases left between them. Study results and caveats: Researchers report tumor-derived TCR clones expanding in blood after radiotherapy plus ipilimumab.

The source is a human donor with non-small cell lung cancer who had a partial response to radiotherapy plus ipilimumab. The chain links TRBV7-8 to TRBJ1-4; D is undetermined. Here the sequenced sample was peripheral blood, taken from a patient treated with radiotherapy plus ipilimumab. In DNA, the CDR3 is TGTGCCAGCAGCTTAGAGCCCACCCATGAAAAACTGTTTTTT. Its translation: CASSLEPTHEKLFF.